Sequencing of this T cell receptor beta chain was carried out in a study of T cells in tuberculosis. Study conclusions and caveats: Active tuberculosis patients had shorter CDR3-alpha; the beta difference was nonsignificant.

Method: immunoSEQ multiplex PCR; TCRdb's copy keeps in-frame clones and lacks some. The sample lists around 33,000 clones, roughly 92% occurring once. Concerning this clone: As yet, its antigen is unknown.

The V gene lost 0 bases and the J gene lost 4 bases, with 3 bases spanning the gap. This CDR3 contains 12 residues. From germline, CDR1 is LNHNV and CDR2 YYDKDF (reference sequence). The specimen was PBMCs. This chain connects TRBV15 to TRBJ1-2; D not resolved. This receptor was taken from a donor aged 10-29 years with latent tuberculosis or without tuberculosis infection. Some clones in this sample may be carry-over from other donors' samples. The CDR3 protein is CATSRDSYGYTF. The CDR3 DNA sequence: TGTGCCACCAGCAGAGACAGCTATGGCTACACCTTC.